A selection of T cell receptor beta chains follows, all from one sample in a study of OX40 agonist ivuxolimab in advanced cancers. Using immunoSEQ multiplex PCR, the repertoire was profiled, and TCRdb retains in-frame clones only, with some absent. Among about 60,000 clones listed, around 88% were seen once. The sample was CD4+ or CD8+ T cells sorted from blood, taken in a trial of the OX40 agonist ivuxolimab. The source of these receptors is an adult with an advanced solid tumor such as melanoma, head and neck, liver or kidney cancer. Each CDR3 is given with its conserved first and last residue. D genes are given only for firm matches.

CDR3nt,CDR3aa,v_gene,d_gene,j_gene
TGTGCCAGTAGCGGAGAAAGGATTTACAATGAGCAGTTCTTC,CASSGERIYNEQFF,TRBV19,.,TRBJ2-1
TGCGCCAGCAGTGAGACCGGGGCTCTGGACATTCAGTACTTC,CASSETGALDIQYF,TRBV10-1,.,TRBJ2-4
TGTGCCAGTAGTATACCTACAGGGGGATCCTATGGCTACACCTTC,CASSIPTGGSYGYTF,TRBV19,TRBD1,TRBJ1-2
TGTGCCAGCAGCCCCCTACAAAGGGGCTCTATGAACACTGAAGCTTTCTTT,CASSPLQRGSMNTEAFF,TRBV27,.,TRBJ1-1
TGTGCCAGCAGCTTACAGACGGTTATGGGGTCTGAAGGTTTT,CASSLQTVMGSEGF,TRBV7-9,.,TRBJ1-3
TGCAGTGCAGGGGGGCCATCACCCCTCCACTTT,CSAGGPSPLHF,TRBV20-1,.,TRBJ1-6
TGTGCCAGCAGCCAAGAACAGCTACACTACGAGCAGTACTTC,CASSQEQLHYEQYF,TRBV14,.,TRBJ2-7
TGCAGCGTGACCGGGACAGGGGACCACGAGCAGTACTTC,CSVTGTGDHEQYF,TRBV29-1,TRBD1,TRBJ2-7
TGTGCCAGCAGTAGTGGGGCTACCTCCTACAATGAGCAGTTCTTC,CASSSGATSYNEQFF,TRBV14,.,TRBJ2-1
TGTGCCAGTAGTATAGATTGGTATGATAGCAATCAGCCCCAGCATTTT,CASSIDWYDSNQPQHF,TRBV19,.,TRBJ1-5